A single sample is the source of the 7 T cell receptor beta chains below, sequenced in a study of blood T cells in healthy people across ages. A sample-barcoded 5' primer and a J-beta primer mix were used in a second PCR of about 6 to 11 cycles. TCRdb reprocessed the 5' RACE reads via MiXCR and lists one record per CDR3 protein. The repertoire includes about 930,000 distinct CDR3 sequences, almost 30% of them detected once, and approximately 10% sits in the top ten. These sequences were also reported in another study, on T cells of mothers and their children.

What was sequenced was blood. The receptor set was obtained from a woman in her 40s in good health.

There are many counts of this clonotype. V is TRBV7-2 and J is TRBJ2-6, with no clear D. Germline CDR1 SGHTA, CDR2 FQGNSA. V lost 7 bases to trimming and J lost 4 bases, with 8 bases between them. The CDR3 is 13 residues long. CDR3 in amino acids: CASTTAGANVLTF. The CDR3 coding sequence is TGTGCCAGCACCACAGCGGGGGCCAACGTCCTGACTTTC.

With respect to this clonotype: A much bigger clone sits one base away, suggesting this may be a read error. The rearrangement joins TRBV20-1 to TRBJ2-7; perhaps TRBD2 as D (5 bases). V gave up 5 bases and J gave up 7 bases, with 24 bases separating them. Germline values: CDR1 DFQATT, CDR2 SNEGSKA (reference sequence). The CDR3 totals 15 residues. CDR3: CSAYERTLSYNEQYF. CDR3 bases: TGCAGTGCTTACGAGCGGACCCTCTCCTACAATGAGCAGTACTTC.

The V and J genes are TRBV7-3 and TRBJ2-1; D call uncertain. The CDR3 is 14 amino acids. With 6 bases removed from V and 5 bases from J, the gap between germline ends came to 14 bases. Germline V gene data show CDR1 as SGHTA and CDR2 as FQGTGA. The CDR3 nucleotides read TGTGCCAGCAGGAACCCGACGGGCAACAATGAGCAGTTCTTC. Translating it yields CASRNPTGNNEQFF.

This clonotype has a count of ten or more. The V gene is TRBV5-5, the J gene TRBJ2-7, with TRBD2 identical over 13 bases. Germline lookup yields CDR1 SGHKS and CDR2 YYEKEE (reference sequence). Unmatched junction bases numbered 6, after V lost 3 bases and J lost 3 bases. The length of the CDR3 is 16 residues. Here the CDR3 DNA reads TGTGCCAGCAGCTCGCTCCGGACTAGCGGGGGCTACGAGCAGTACTTC. Its translation is CASSSLRTSGGYEQYF. The full variable domain, its missing parts supplied by reference TRBV5-5 and TRBJ2-7, is DAGVTQSPTHLIKTRGQQVTLRCSPISGHKSVSWYQQVLGQGPQFIFQYYEKEERGRGNFPDRFSARQFPNYSSELNVNALLLGDSALYLCASSSLRTSGGYEQYFGPGTRLTVT.

This clonotype has ten or more counts. This chain uses TRBV4-1 with TRBJ2-7; 8 nucleotides align to TRBD2. The trim removed 1 base at V and 0 bases at J, leaving 8 bases unmatched. The CDR3 consists of 17 residues. Per the germline V gene, CDR1 is MGHRA and CDR2 is YSYEKL. CDR3 sequence reads: CASSQASGRGVSYEQYF. The CDR3 bases are TGCGCCAGCAGCCAAGCTTCCGGGAGGGGGGTCTCCTACGAGCAGTACTTC.

The chain joins TRBV27 to TRBJ2-1; D ambiguous. Germline loops: CDR1 MNHEY, CDR2 SMNVEV (reference sequence). The CDR3 loop spans 15 amino acids. V lost 5 bases and J lost 5, with 16 bases in between. The CDR3 coding sequence is TGTGCCAGCAGTCCCTCTGGCGGAGCTAACAATGAGCAGTTCTTC. Its protein is CASSPSGGANNEQFF.

CDR3 residues: CASSPRLGDTYEQYF. The CDR3 region has the DNA TGCGCCAGCAGCCCTCGACTAGGCGACACCTACGAGCAGTACTTC. The chain links TRBV5-1 to TRBJ2-7; tentatively, D is TRBD2 (6 bases). The CDR3 is made up of 15 amino acids. Trimming removed 4 bases at V and 2 bases at J, with 16 bases between. CDR1 is SGHRS, CDR2 YFSETQ, per germline.